This T cell receptor (beta chain) was documented in a study of T-cell reconstitution after alpha-beta-depleted transplantation in children. During its preparation, the TCRbeta library received unique molecular identifiers. TCRdb ran MiXCR on the PCR reads and lists one entry per CDR3 protein. The sample records about 410,000 distinct CDR3 sequences, around 20% being singletons. This CDR3 comprises 14 residues. The V end was cut by 3 bases, the J end by 3 bases, with 13 bases between. Germline assignment: CDR1 DFQATT and CDR2 SNEGSKA (reference sequence). Specimen: PBMCs from the stem cell graft donor, collected from the stem cell graft. The TCR was taken from a human donor who donated a stem cell graft to a child with acute myeloid leukemia. The chain is built from TRBV20-1 and TRBJ2-3; the D gene is possibly TRBD2 (5 bases). The CDR3 nucleotides read TGCAGTGCTAGCTCCCCACAGCGGACAGATACGCAGTATTTT. Protein product: CSASSPQRTDTQYF.